A selection of T cell receptor beta chains follows, all from one sample in a study of response to subunit inactivated influenza vaccine. MiXCR, applied by TCRdb to the RT-PCR reads, yields one record per CDR3 protein. The data show under 850,000 distinct CDR3 sequences, roughly 18% seen once. The specimen was PBMCs from blood, collected about 5 days after vaccination. These receptors all stem from a man in his forties or fifties who received an inactivated influenza vaccine. Each CDR3 is given without its conserved first and last residue.

ASSESIASYNEQF TRBV10-2
ASSLLRSNTGELF TRBV7-9
ASSQEGWFYGYT TRBV14
ASSLASKNQPQH TRBV5-6
ASSDQIRETQY TRBV25-1
ASSLPFGAGDSNEQF TRBV12-3/TRBV12-4
ASRRELNTEAF TRBV4-3
ATQQGARYNEQF TRBV24-1
SASAGQINYGYT TRBV20-1
SVGGQGAFEQY TRBV29-1
ASSFGLGGSSYEQY TRBV13
ASSSQGTGDTQY TRBV25-1
ASSPSGRISPEQY TRBV12-3/TRBV12-4
ASSVGDQQPQH TRBV9
SVGSGDHYNEQF TRBV29-1
ASSSLLTSGRAYEQY TRBV5-5
SVEGSSGRISYNEQF TRBV29-1
AIRPEGITDTQY TRBV10-3
ASSSGTQETQY TRBV28
SAGTSGSEAGELF TRBV20-1
SAQDRSQLYEQY TRBV20-1
ASSQFDSGGSYNEQF TRBV4-1
ATSTSRGPETQY TRBV15
ASSLKASGSSEQY TRBV7-2
SASLTGGRREQY TRBV20-1
ASREGTGSSYEQY TRBV6-2/TRBV6-3
SARSLAGGSYEQY TRBV20-1
ASSGTSGSANEQY TRBV7-2
ASSYSIIAGGPDMSNQPQH TRBV6-2/TRBV6-3
SVVGTGNQPQH TRBV29-1
SVPGLSYEQY TRBV20-1
AISDPGYEQY TRBV10-3
ASRTESSYEQY TRBV5-1